The entry below gives a single TCR beta chain sequence along with its context. Antigen specificity is unknown. One junction end does not reproduce the germline sequence, and a read error may be involved. This specimen belongs to a study of blood T cells in healthy people across ages. Study-level results: As age increased, TCR beta diversity per million T cells fell in a roughly linear fashion. Any conclusive comparison of naive versus antigen-experienced cells was prevented by using unsorted PBMCs.

The study isolated at least 7 million PBMCs from each sample. Alongside a J-beta primer mix, a sample-barcoded 5' primer served in a second PCR lasting roughly 7 to 11 cycles. From each sample, at least 3 million paired-end reads containing CDR3 were obtained. TCRdb ran MiXCR on the 5' RACE reads and lists one entry per CDR3 protein. This sample has 780,000 or so distinct CDR3 sequences; approximately 53% occur once, and the top ten carry around 24%. The V gene's germline CDR1 is SGHTA and CDR2 FQGNSA. The CDR3 is 15 amino acids. V and J are TRBV7-2 and TRBJ2-1, with 8 bases matching TRBD2. The sample comprised blood. This clonotype originated in a man aged 35 to 55 in good health. The CDR3 reads CASSPGLVTYNGQFF. In DNA form, the CDR3 reads TGTGCCAGCAGCCCGGGACTAGTGACCTACAATGGGCAGTTCTTC. Drawing the rest from reference TRBV7-2 and TRBJ2-1, the complete variable domain is GAGVSQSPSNKVTEKGKDVELRCDPISGHTALYWYRQSLGQGLEFLIYFQGNSAPDKSGLPSDRFSAERTGGSVSTLTIQRTQQEDSAVYLCASSPGLVTYNGQFFGPGTRLTVL.